This record covers a single T cell receptor (beta chain). There are a few counts of this clonotype. Its binding antigen is unknown. Base qualities are not recorded, but no much larger clone differs from it by a single base. The CDR3 numbers 17 residues from cysteine through phenylalanine. Just the 51-base CDR3 DNA is kept, in frame starting at base 1. From V the trimming removes 4 bases and from J it removes 2 bases, while the gene matches leave 12 bases of the junction unaccounted for. Reading the germline V gene gives CDR1 LGHNA and CDR2 YSLEER. The label giving this sample's treatment or condition can be read as: in vitro stimulation with specific CMV peptide epitopes to enrich CMV-specific T cells. The record originates from a study of T cell repertoires in cytomegalovirus infection (dated by TCRdb to the late 2010s). Regarding the research as a whole: The peptide stimulations were aimed at well-studied HLA-B-restricted epitopes as well as recently identified HLA-C-restricted CMV epitopes, whose presentation resists viral immunomodulation. Because public TCR beta signatures pointed to carriage of CMV infection together with the matching HLA type, the HLA type of each donor mattered for the analysis.

What the study reported, not specific to this receptor: The ex vivo response was dominated by HLA-C-restricted CMV-specific TCR beta clonotypes, which also provided the single most frequent clonotype in two of eight donors. Cumulative frequency of public TCR beta family members discriminated carriers of CMV infection plus the relevant HLA type in this cohort and an independent approximately 350-donor cohort.

The reads were generated on an Illumina HiSeq 1500. Through fastp at Q25 and MiXCR, TCRdb rebuilt clones from the public reads, retaining in-frame beta chains. All rows with the same CDR3 protein become a single entry with the most common DNA and genes. The sample table contains 300,000 or so distinct CDR3 sequences; only one count was recorded for around 25% of them. The ten largest account for about an eighth of the sample. The receptor was isolated from a human donor in good health (CMV status not recorded). Some clones in this sample may be carry-over from other donors' samples. The sequenced sample was cultured PBMCs, obtained from culture after CMV antigen stimulation. The rearranged chain carries TRBV4-3 and TRBJ2-3, with 7 middle bases fitting TRBD2. The DNA reads as follows: TGCGCCAGCAGCCTCGGAAGCGGGGCCAATCCCACAGATACGCAGTATTTT. The encoded protein is CASSLGSGANPTDTQYF.